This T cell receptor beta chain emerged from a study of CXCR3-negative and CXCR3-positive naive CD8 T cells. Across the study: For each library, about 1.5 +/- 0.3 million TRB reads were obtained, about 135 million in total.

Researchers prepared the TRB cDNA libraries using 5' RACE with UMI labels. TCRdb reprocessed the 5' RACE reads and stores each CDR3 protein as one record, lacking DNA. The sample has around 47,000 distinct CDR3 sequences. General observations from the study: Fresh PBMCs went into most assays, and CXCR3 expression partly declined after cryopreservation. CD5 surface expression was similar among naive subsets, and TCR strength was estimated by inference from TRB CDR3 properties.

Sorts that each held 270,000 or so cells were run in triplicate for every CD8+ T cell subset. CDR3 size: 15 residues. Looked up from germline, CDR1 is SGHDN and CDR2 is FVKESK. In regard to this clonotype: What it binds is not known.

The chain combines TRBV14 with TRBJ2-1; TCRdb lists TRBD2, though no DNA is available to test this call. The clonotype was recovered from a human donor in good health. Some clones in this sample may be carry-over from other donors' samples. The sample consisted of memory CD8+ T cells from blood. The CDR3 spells CASSANRAPYNEQFF.